These 28 T cell receptor beta chains came from one sample sequenced in a study of shared clonotypes between healthy human individuals. Naive CD8 cells lacked CD45RO and underwent positive selection for CCR7, leaving out terminally differentiated effector memory CD45RA+ cells. TCRdb's copy holds only in-frame clones and misses some; the assay was immunoSEQ multiplex PCR. The data show about 2.1 million clones, about 93% seen once. The sample comprised naive CD8+ T cells from PBMCs. The receptors were gathered from a man aged 18-30 years in good health. Some clones in this sample may be carry-over from other donors' samples.

J is TRBJ2-7 and V is TRBV7-9; D may be TRBD2 (5 bases). The CDR3 runs 15 residues. V lost 6 bases and J lost 0, with 15 bases in between. Germline CDR1 is SEHNR and CDR2 is FQNEAQ (reference sequence). CDR3 in DNA: TGTGCCAGCAGTTCCCGGGATCTGCCCTCCTACGAGCAGTACTTC. Amino acids: CASSSRDLPSYEQYF.

This chain joins TRBV29-1 and TRBJ2-7, with D hard to call. Germline CDR1 reads SQVTM; CDR2 reads ANQGSEA. The CDR3 has 12 residues. V was trimmed by 6 bases and J by 9 bases, leaving 18 bases between them. CDR3 in DNA: TGCAGCGTCCTTGCCCCTGACGGCTTGCAGTACTTC. It codes for CSVLAPDGLQYF.

This clone was seen only once. This sequence joins TRBV14 and TRBJ2-2; a weak D match, TRBD1 (6 bases). Germline V lookup: CDR1 SGHDN, CDR2 FVKESK. Deletions cut 2 bases from V and 5 bases from J, with 12 bases between. CDR3 length equals 15 residues. This CDR3 is CASSQRGWRTGELFF. The CDR3 DNA follows: TGTGCCAGCAGCCAAAGGGGGTGGCGTACCGGGGAGCTGTTTTTT.

This CDR3 is CASSSGLAKTYEQYF. CDR3 DNA: TGTGCCAGCAGCTCGGGACTAGCAAAGACCTACGAGCAGTACTTC. The chain joins TRBV11-2 to TRBJ2-7, with 9 bases aligning to TRBD2. This CDR3 comprises 15 residues. Trimming took 4 bases from V and 2 from J; bases not matched to a gene: 6. CDR1 is SGHAT and CDR2 is FQNNGV in the germline V gene.

Here the CDR3 DNA reads TGTGCCAGCAGCAAAAGGACAGGGGGAACTAATGAAAAACTGTTTTTT. Amino acids: CASSKRTGGTNEKLFF. The genes are TRBV7-9 and TRBJ1-4; 10 bases align to TRBD1. The J segment lost 1 base and the V segment lost 5 bases, leaving 4 bases of the junction unmatched. The germline CDR1 and CDR2 sequences are SEHNR and FQNEAQ (reference sequence). The CDR3 is 16 amino acids.

This chain links TRBV4-3 with TRBJ1-3; D ambiguous. Between the trimmed V and J ends, which lost 0 bases and 2 bases, there was a span of 14 bases. CDR1 is LGHNA and CDR2 is YSLEER in the germline V gene. The CDR3 is 17 residues long. The CDR3 protein is CASSQEVVIATGNTIYF. The CDR3 region has the DNA TGCGCCAGCAGCCAAGAGGTCGTGATAGCCACTGGAAACACCATATATTTT.

This clone was counted once. The V gene is TRBV6-1, the J gene TRBJ2-7; unclear D gene. This CDR3 spans 13 amino acids. Deletions cut 3 bases from V and 3 bases from J, with 9 bases between. The germline V gene has CDR1 MNHNS and CDR2 SASEGT. The CDR3 here is CASSEILIYEQYF. CDR3 nucleotides: TGTGCCAGCAGTGAGATCTTGATCTACGAGCAGTACTTC.

The CDR3 nucleotides read TGTGCCTGGCATCGGGGGCTGGGCAGGGAACCTGGCTACACCTTC. Translated: CAWHRGLGREPGYTF. The chain links TRBV30 to TRBJ1-2; D may be TRBD1 (6 bases). This CDR3 contains 15 residues. Trimming shortened V by 5 bases and J by 7 bases, and 23 bases separated the two germline ends. CDR1 and CDR2 from the germline V gene are GTSNPN and SVGIG (reference sequence).

About this clone itself: Other DNA sequences from this sample encode an identical CDR3 as well. CDR3 protein: CASSQVSGTEAFF. The CDR3 DNA is TGCGCCAGCAGCCAAGTATCAGGAACTGAAGCTTTCTTT. The chain combines TRBV4-3 with TRBJ1-1, with D unclear. V was cut by 1 base and J by 5 bases, with 8 bases left in between. Germline loops: CDR1 LGHNA, CDR2 YSLEER. The CDR3 loop spans 13 amino acids.

The count of this clone is one. The chain employs TRBV27 and TRBJ1-4; D not resolved. CDR1 and CDR2 (germline): MNHEY, SMNVEV (reference sequence). This CDR3 comprises 14 residues. Trimming removed 1 base at V and 10 bases at J, with 13 bases between. The CDR3 DNA follows: TGTGCCAGCAGTTTATTAGGCCCGCGGGGAAAACTGTTTTTT. Its protein product is CASSLLGPRGKLFF. The variable domain in full, with the rest retrieved from reference TRBV27 and TRBJ1-4, is EAQVTQNPRYLITVTGKKLTVTCSQNMNHEYMSWYRQDPGLGLRQIYYSMNVEVTDKGDVPEGYKVSRKEKRNFPLILESPSPNQTSLYFCASSLLGPRGKLFFGSGTQLSVL.

This clone has only one observation. This specimen includes other DNA sequences encoding the same CDR3. The J gene is TRBJ2-5, the V gene TRBV28; unclear D gene. Trimming removed 4 bases at V and 2 bases at J, with 8 bases between. This CDR3 has 13 amino acids. Per the germline V gene, CDR1 is MDHEN and CDR2 is SYDVKM. The CDR3 bases are TGTGCCAGCAGTTCCGTGCTGCAAGAGACCCAGTACTTC. Translated: CASSSVLQETQYF.

CDR3 loop: CASSHPGSGKNYYEQYF. For the CDR3, the DNA is TGCGCCAGCAGCCACCCTGGGTCGGGGAAAAACTACTACGAGCAGTACTTC. The chain uses TRBV4-1 and TRBJ2-7, with D maybe TRBD2 (5 bases). V lost 3 bases and J 3 bases, leaving 21 bases between the germline ends. This CDR3 is 17 amino acids long. Germline V gene sequence: CDR1 MGHRA, CDR2 YSYEKL.

This clone was seen only once. CDR3 in amino acids: CASSLSWSYEQYF. In nucleotides, the CDR3 is TGCGCCAGCAGCTTGTCTTGGTCCTACGAGCAGTACTTC. The rearrangement links TRBV5-1 to TRBJ2-7; no clear D. The germline V gene has CDR1 SGHRS and CDR2 YFSETQ. The CDR3 spans 13 residues. The V and J ends lost 1 base and 1 base respectively, with 6 bases between them.

The chain is built from TRBV27 and TRBJ2-1; the match to TRBD2 covers 10 bases. Trimming removed 5 bases from V and 12 bases from J; junction bases left unmatched: 19. Germline lookup yields CDR1 MNHEY and CDR2 SMNVEV (reference sequence). The CDR3 covers 17 residues. CDR3 sequence reads: CASSPIYLAGVQGRQFF. The DNA for the CDR3 is TGTGCCAGCAGTCCCATTTATCTAGCGGGAGTTCAGGGGAGGCAGTTCTTC.

The CDR3 reads CASSLRGPTEAFF. DNA for the CDR3: TGTGCCAGCAGCTTACGGGGGCCCACTGAAGCTTTCTTT. The chain links TRBV5-8 to TRBJ1-1, with a weak D call TRBD1 (6 bases). Germline CDR1 reads SGHTS; CDR2 reads YDEGEE. This CDR3 region has 13 residues. Between the trimmed V and J ends, which lost 2 bases and 4 bases, there was a span of 9 bases.

V and J are TRBV7-3 and TRBJ2-5; 7 positions agree with TRBD2. This CDR3 is 15 amino acids long. The ends lost 2 bases at V and 1 base at J; junction bases unmatched: 4. Germline V lookup: CDR1 SGHTA, CDR2 FQGTGA. The CDR3 DNA is TGTGCCAGCAGCTTAGGAGCGGGATTCCAAGAGACCCAGTACTTC. Translated: CASSLGAGFQETQYF. The variable domain in full, completed from reference TRBV7-3 and TRBJ2-5, reads GAGVSQTPSNKVTEKGKYVELRCDPISGHTALYWYRQSLGQGPEFLIYFQGTGAADDSGLPNDRFFAVRPEGSVSTLKIQRTERGDSAVYLCASSLGAGFQETQYFGPGTRLLVL.

For this clone: Other DNA sequences in the sample encode the same CDR3. This chain links TRBV7-9 with TRBJ2-7; no firm D call. Germline V gives CDR1 SEHNR, CDR2 FQNEAQ (reference sequence). V lost 0 bases to trimming and J lost 3 bases, with 6 bases between them. This CDR3 spans 13 amino acids. In DNA form, the CDR3 reads TGTGCCAGCAGCTTAGCCCCTGACTACGAGCAGTACTTC. Its protein product is CASSLAPDYEQYF.

The V call is TRBV5-1, the J call TRBJ2-7, with 8 bases aligning to TRBD1. The CDR3 length is 17 residues. Germline V gene lookup returns CDR1 SGHRS and CDR2 YFSETQ. Trimming at V came to 7 bases and at J to 3 bases, leaving 18 bases not matched to a gene. CDR3 amino acids: CASGTTDRELRIYEQYF. The CDR3 DNA reads TGCGCCAGCGGAACAACGGACAGGGAGCTCCGTATCTACGAGCAGTACTTC.

The chain is built from TRBV9 and TRBJ1-1; 8 positions agree with TRBD1. This CDR3 comprises 15 residues. The germline V gene encodes CDR1 SGDLS and CDR2 YYNGEE. With V trimmed by 3 bases and J by 5 bases, 9 bases remained unmatched. The CDR3 here is CASSGRTGTETEAFF. The CDR3 DNA is TGTGCCAGCAGCGGAAGGACAGGGACGGAAACTGAAGCTTTCTTT.

The chain carries TRBV9 and TRBJ1-4, with D unresolved. V shed 4 bases and J shed 8 bases, with 12 bases lying between them. Germline V gene data show CDR1 as SGDLS and CDR2 as YYNGEE. This CDR3 has 13 residues. CDR3 nucleotides: TGTGCCAGCAGCCCAGGTGTGCAGGAAAAACTGTTTTTT. It encodes CASSPGVQEKLFF.

The chain employs TRBV10-3 and TRBJ1-1; D is unclear. Trimming stripped 3 bases from V and 0 bases from J, with 11 bases between. This CDR3 contains 15 residues. From germline, CDR1 is ENHRY and CDR2 SYGVKD. The CDR3 bases are TGTGCCATCAGTGATAGGTCTGCCGTGAACACTGAAGCTTTCTTT. Translating gives CAISDRSAVNTEAFF.

This chain uses TRBV28 with TRBJ1-4; D gene unclear. CDR1 is MDHEN, CDR2 SYDVKM, per germline. CDR3 length equals 13 residues. Between the trimmed V and J ends, which lost 6 bases and 11 bases, there was a span of 16 bases. This CDR3 reads CASRREALGKLFF. The CDR3, as DNA: TGTGCCAGCAGGAGAGAGGCCTTGGGGAAACTGTTTTTT.

The chain recombines TRBV28 with TRBJ1-4; the D gene is possibly TRBD1 (6 bases). CDR1 MDHEN and CDR2 SYDVKM come from the germline V gene. Trimming removed 3 bases from V and 0 bases from J, with 14 bases in between. The CDR3 covers 17 residues. The CDR3 coding sequence is TGTGCCAGCAGTTTTTTCGTACAGGGAGCAACTAATGAAAAACTGTTTTTT. Translation gives CASSFFVQGATNEKLFF.

This chain links TRBV11-2 with TRBJ2-1; D gene unclear. CDR3 length: 17 residues. Germline lookup yields CDR1 SGHAT and CDR2 FQNNGV. V was shortened by 3 bases and J by 0 bases, with 15 bases between the two germline ends. The CDR3 DNA follows: TGTGCCAGCAGCTTTCCTGTGATGGGCCTCTCCTACAATGAGCAGTTCTTC. This encodes CASSFPVMGLSYNEQFF. The full variable domain, its missing parts supplied by reference TRBV11-2 and TRBJ2-1, is EAGVAQSPRYKIIEKRQSVAFWCNPISGHATLYWYQQILGQGPKLLIQFQNNGVVDDSQLPKDRFSAERLKGVDSTLKIQPAKLEDSAVYLCASSFPVMGLSYNEQFFGPGTRLTVL.

This clone was detected only once. J is TRBJ1-2 and V is TRBV5-1; D ambiguous. Trimming removed 3 bases from V and 7 bases from J, with 7 bases in between. The CDR3 consists of 11 residues. Germline V gives CDR1 SGHRS, CDR2 YFSETQ. CDR3 DNA sequence: TGCGCCAGCAGCTCGACTCGTGGCTACACCTTC. Amino acids: CASSSTRGYTF.

The rearrangement joins TRBV13 to TRBJ2-5; D possibly matches TRBD1 or TRBD2 (5 bases each). V was pared by 3 bases and J by 3 bases, with 20 bases between. CDR1 is PRHDT and CDR2 is FYEKMQ in the germline V gene (reference sequence). This CDR3 is 17 amino acids long. CDR3 amino acids: CASSFFDGGREKETQYF. The CDR3 nucleotides read TGTGCCAGCAGCTTTTTCGATGGAGGCAGGGAAAAAGAGACCCAGTACTTC. The variable domain in full, with the rest retrieved from reference TRBV13 and TRBJ2-5, is AAGVIQSPRHLIKEKRETATLKCYPIPRHDTVYWYQQGPGQDPQFLISFYEKMQSDKGSIPDRFSAQQFSDYHSELNMSSLELGDSALYFCASSFFDGGREKETQYFGPGTRLLVL.

The rearrangement joins TRBV28 to TRBJ2-1, with TRBD2 as a possible D gene (6 bases). The CDR3 has 14 amino acids. CDR1 is MDHEN, CDR2 SYDVKM, per germline. Trimming pared 6 bases from V and 3 bases from J, leaving 12 bases between. DNA of the CDR3: TGTGCCAGCAGCCTGCGGGACGACTACAATGAGCAGTTCTTC. Translating it yields CASSLRDDYNEQFF.

CDR3 nucleotide sequence: TGTGCCAGCAGCTCCACCCTGGGCACTGAAGCTTTCTTT. It is translated as CASSSTLGTEAFF. This chain connects TRBV7-3 to TRBJ1-1; D not certain. This CDR3 has 13 residues. Germline-derived CDR1 and CDR2 are SGHTA and FQGTGA. V gave up 4 bases and J gave up 4 bases, with 10 bases separating them. Full variable domain (remainder filled in from reference TRBV7-3 and TRBJ1-1): GAGVSQTPSNKVTEKGKYVELRCDPISGHTALYWYRQSLGQGPEFLIYFQGTGAADDSGLPNDRFFAVRPEGSVSTLKIQRTERGDSAVYLCASSSTLGTEAFFGQGTRLTVV.